The next 8 T cell receptor beta chains were all read from a single sample in a study of T cell repertoires in cytomegalovirus infection. TCRdb redid the calling of the reads with MiXCR, one entry per CDR3 protein. The sample has approximately 730,000 distinct CDR3 sequences; around 32% are singletons. These receptors have no identified antigens. Sequencing used cultured PBMCs, obtained from culture after CMV antigen stimulation. These receptors were taken from a human donor in good health (CMV status not recorded). Some clones in this sample may be carry-over from other donors' samples.

The genes are TRBV29-1 and TRBJ1-4; D uncertain. Trimming shortened V by 5 bases and J by 8 bases, and 12 bases separated the two germline ends. In germline, CDR1 is SQVTM, CDR2 ANQGSEA. The CDR3 consists of 12 residues. The CDR3 here is CSVFSAGEKLFF. In DNA form, the CDR3 reads TGCAGCGTTTTTTCGGCAGGAGAAAAACTGTTTTTT.

This clonotype was detected a few times. This sequence joins TRBV7-2 and TRBJ2-7, with a tentative D call TRBD1 (6 bases). Germline V gene data show CDR1 as SGHTA and CDR2 as FQGNSA. This CDR3 has 15 amino acids. Trimming cost V 5 bases and J 4 bases, with 18 bases left between them. DNA for the CDR3: TGTGCCAGCAGCCCCCCAGGGGCTGAGGGGTACGAGCAGTACTTC. Encoded protein: CASSPPGAEGYEQYF.

This clonotype was counted a few times. The J gene is TRBJ2-1, the V gene TRBV14, with D perhaps TRBD2 (5 bases). Germline CDR1 SGHDN, CDR2 FVKESK. With 1 base removed from V and 4 bases from J, the gap between germline ends came to 11 bases. The CDR3 is 15 amino acids. The CDR3 protein is CASSQVRGKYNEQFF. The CDR3, as DNA: TGTGCCAGCAGCCAAGTTCGGGGTAAATACAATGAGCAGTTCTTC. Full variable domain (rest looked up from reference TRBV14 and TRBJ2-1): EAGVTQFPSHSVIEKGQTVTLRCDPISGHDNLYWYRRVMGKEIKFLLHFVKESKQDESGMPNNRFLAERTGGTYSTLKVQPAELEDSGVYFCASSQVRGKYNEQFFGPGTRLTVL.

This clonotype was recorded a few times. The chain is built from TRBV7-2 and TRBJ2-3; D could derive from TRBD1 or TRBD2 (6 bases each). The CDR3 length is 17 residues. Germline CDR1 reads SGHTA; CDR2 reads FQGNSA. Trimming shortened V by 1 base and J by 3 bases, and 17 bases separated the two germline ends. CDR3 region: CASSLVIGGLTTDTQYF. The DNA for the CDR3 is TGTGCCAGCAGCTTAGTCATAGGGGGACTCACTACAGATACGCAGTATTTT.

This chain joins TRBV5-6 and TRBJ1-2; unclear D gene. The CDR3 covers 15 residues. Deletions cut 4 bases from V and 7 bases from J, with 20 bases between. Germline V CDR1 and CDR2: SGHDT, YYEEEE. CDR3 DNA: TGTGCCAGCAGCCGTTCGACGGGAAGATCCAGTGGCTACACCTTC. It yields the protein CASSRSTGRSSGYTF.

V usage is TRBV30 and J usage is TRBJ2-1; maybe TRBD1 (6 bases). Germline V gives CDR1 GTSNPN, CDR2 SVGIG (reference sequence). The CDR3 has 15 amino acids. The V end lost 5 bases, the J end lost 7 bases, and 21 bases lay between the germline ends. CDR3 residues: CAWSTMGARGNEQFF. The CDR3 region has the DNA TGTGCCTGGTCCACAATGGGGGCTAGGGGGAATGAGCAGTTCTTC.

This clonotype appeared once. This chain uses TRBV20-1 with TRBJ1-1; 7 bases match TRBD1. Germline V gene data show CDR1 as DFQATT and CDR2 as SNEGSKA (reference sequence). The CDR3 runs 14 residues. V was pared by 3 bases and J by 0 bases, with 4 bases of the junction left unmatched. The CDR3 DNA reads TGCAGTGCTAGGCAGGGACAGATGAACACTGAAGCTTTCTTT. This translates into CSARQGQMNTEAFF.

This chain connects TRBV24-1 to TRBJ2-3; TRBD2 is a possible D gene (5 bases). V dropped 0 bases and J dropped 2 bases, with 8 bases sitting between them. The CDR3 loop spans 15 amino acids. Per germline, CDR1 KGHDR and CDR2 SFDVKD. The CDR3 reads CATSDLGSATDTQYF. The CDR3 DNA sequence: TGTGCCACCAGTGATTTGGGTAGCGCCACAGATACGCAGTATTTT.